These 9 T cell receptor beta chains were all obtained from the same sample, sequenced in a study of spatial heterogeneity in lung cancer. TCRdb processed the 5' RACE reads anew with MiXCR; each CDR3 protein has one entry. Among about 50,000 distinct CDR3 sequences listed, roughly 8.1% were seen once. Time point given: blood at routine non-recurrence follow-up after resection. TCRs were sequenced from unsorted whole RNA of tumor, nontumor lung or PBMC. The material was PBMCs, obtained at follow-up. These TCRs come from a female donor with early-stage non-small cell lung cancer.

This clonotype appeared many times. The J gene is TRBJ1-5, the V gene TRBV11-2; tentative D call: TRBD1 (6 bases). The ends were cut back, 7 bases at V and 0 bases at J, with 19 bases in the middle. CDR1 is SGHAT and CDR2 is FQNNGV in the germline V gene. The CDR3 length is 17 residues. This CDR3 reads CASTFGRGPHSNQPQHF. The CDR3 DNA follows: TGTGCCAGCACCTTCGGCAGGGGCCCTCATAGCAATCAGCCCCAGCATTTT.

In this sample, this clonotype turned up once. The V gene is TRBV2, the J gene TRBJ2-7, with D maybe TRBD2 (6 bases). V was trimmed by 3 bases and J by 6 bases, leaving 9 bases between them. This CDR3 is built from 12 residues. Germline V gene lookup returns CDR1 SNHLY and CDR2 FYNNEI. The CDR3 sequence: CASSDQGGEQYF. In nucleotides, the CDR3 is TGTGCCAGCAGTGACCAGGGAGGCGAGCAGTACTTC.

In its sample, this clonotype was seen a few times. The chain joins TRBV19 to TRBJ2-5; no firm D call. CDR3 length equals 13 residues. Germline values: CDR1 LNHDA, CDR2 SQIVND (reference sequence). V shed 5 bases and J shed 5 bases, with 12 bases lying between them. The CDR3 DNA reads as TGTGCCAGTAGTCCTTTCTCCGGGGAGACCCAGTACTTC. This codes for CASSPFSGETQYF.

This clonotype was detected only a few times. This chain connects TRBV5-1 to TRBJ2-1, with D perhaps matching TRBD2 (6 bases). The germline V gene encodes CDR1 SGHRS and CDR2 YFSETQ. This CDR3 has 15 residues. Trimming removed 7 bases from V and 2 bases from J, with 16 bases in between. The CDR3 nucleotides are TGCGCCAGCGTCGGACTATCCTCCCCCTACAATGAGCAGTTCTTC. Its protein is CASVGLSSPYNEQFF.

By sample share, this clonotype is medium-sized (0.01 to 0.1%). This chain uses TRBV3-1 with TRBJ2-7, with 7 bases fitting TRBD2. The J segment lost 6 bases and the V segment lost 1 base, leaving 6 bases of the junction unmatched. CDR1 is LGHDT, CDR2 YNNKEL, per germline (reference sequence). This CDR3 is 14 amino acids long. The CDR3 spells CASSQGGPGGEQYF. CDR3 in DNA: TGTGCCAGCAGCCAAGGCGGCCCGGGAGGCGAGCAGTACTTC.

The chain is built from TRBV18 and TRBJ2-3; 7 bases are shared with TRBD2. The CDR3 covers 16 residues. CDR1 is KGHSH, CDR2 LQKENI, per germline. The V and J ends lost 3 bases and 6 bases, in that order; junction bases with no gene match: 12. The CDR3 sequence: CASSPSPGLMSDTQYF. Written as DNA, the CDR3 is TGTGCCAGCTCACCGTCCCCGGGACTAATGAGTGATACGCAGTATTTT.

This clonotype occurred a few times. The rearrangement joins TRBV3-1 to TRBJ2-2; D gene ambiguous. V shed 3 bases and J shed 0 bases, with 5 bases lying between them. Germline CDR1 LGHDT, CDR2 YNNKEL (reference sequence). The CDR3 is 14 amino acids. DNA for the CDR3: TGTGCCAGCAGCCAGGGGACGAACACCGGGGAGCTGTTTTTT. Protein: CASSQGTNTGELFF.

The sample holds a few counts of this clonotype. The chain carries TRBV10-3 and TRBJ1-1; D gene ambiguous. The CDR3 covers 12 residues. V was clipped by 3 bases and J by 6 bases, with 8 bases between them. Germline CDR1 and CDR2: ENHRY and SYGVKD. The CDR3 spells CAISDRIPEAFF. The CDR3 nucleotides are TGTGCCATCAGTGACAGGATACCTGAAGCTTTCTTT.

This clonotype is termed medium-sized. The chain has TRBV7-2 and TRBJ2-5; D is tentatively TRBD1 or TRBD2 (5 bases each). The CDR3 is 15 residues long. V lost 1 base and J 4 bases, leaving 13 bases between the germline ends. The germline V gene has CDR1 SGHTA and CDR2 FQGNSA. This chain's CDR3 is CASSLGGAGGETQYF. As DNA, the CDR3 is TGTGCCAGCAGCTTAGGAGGGGCAGGCGGAGAGACCCAGTACTTC. Filled out from reference TRBV7-2 and TRBJ2-5, the complete variable domain reads GAGVSQSPSNKVTEKGKDVELRCDPISGHTALYWYRQSLGQGLEFLIYFQGNSAPDKSGLPSDRFSAERTGGSVSTLTIQRTQQEDSAVYLCASSLGGAGGETQYFGPGTRLLVL.